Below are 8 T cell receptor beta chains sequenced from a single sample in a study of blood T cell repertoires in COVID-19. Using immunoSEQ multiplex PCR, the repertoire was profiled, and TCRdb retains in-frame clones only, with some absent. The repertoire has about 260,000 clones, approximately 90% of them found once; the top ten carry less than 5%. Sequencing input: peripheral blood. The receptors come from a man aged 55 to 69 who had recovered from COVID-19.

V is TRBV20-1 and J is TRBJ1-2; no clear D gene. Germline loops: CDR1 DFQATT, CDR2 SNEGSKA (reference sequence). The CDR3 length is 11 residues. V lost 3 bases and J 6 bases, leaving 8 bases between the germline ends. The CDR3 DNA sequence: TGCAGTGCTAGCAGTTCTCATGGCTACACCTTC. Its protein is CSASSSHGYTF.

The CDR3, as DNA: TGTGCCAGCAGTTACTCTCAGGGCGACTATGGCTACACCTTC. As protein: CASSYSQGDYGYTF. The chain employs TRBV6-6 and TRBJ1-2; D is possibly TRBD1 (5 bases). The CDR3 is 14 residues long. Trimming cost V 0 bases and J 3 bases, with 8 bases left between them. Germline V CDR1 and CDR2: MNHNY, SVGAGI (reference sequence).

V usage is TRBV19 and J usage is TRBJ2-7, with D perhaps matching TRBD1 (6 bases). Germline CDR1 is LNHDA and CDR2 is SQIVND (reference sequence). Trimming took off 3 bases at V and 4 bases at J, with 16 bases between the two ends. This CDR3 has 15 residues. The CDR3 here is CASSMRNRERYEQYF. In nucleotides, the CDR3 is TGTGCCAGTAGTATGCGAAACAGGGAGCGGTACGAGCAGTACTTC. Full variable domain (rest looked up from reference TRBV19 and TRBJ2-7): DGGITQSPKYLFRKEGQNVTLSCEQNLNHDAMYWYRQDPGQGLRLIYYSQIVNDFQKGDIAEGYSVSREKKESFPLTVTSAQKNPTAFYLCASSMRNRERYEQYFGPGTRLTVT.

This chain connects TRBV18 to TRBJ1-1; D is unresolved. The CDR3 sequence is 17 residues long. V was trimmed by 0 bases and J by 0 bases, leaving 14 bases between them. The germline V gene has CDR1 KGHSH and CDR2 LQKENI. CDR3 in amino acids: CASSPPRSLHVNTEAFF. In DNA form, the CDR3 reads TGTGCCAGCTCACCACCGAGGTCCCTGCATGTGAACACTGAAGCTTTCTTT.

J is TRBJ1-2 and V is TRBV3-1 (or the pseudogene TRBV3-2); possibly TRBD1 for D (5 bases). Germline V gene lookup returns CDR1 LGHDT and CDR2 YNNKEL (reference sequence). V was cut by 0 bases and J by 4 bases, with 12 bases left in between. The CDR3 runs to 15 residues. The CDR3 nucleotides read TGTGCCAGCAGCCAAGATCACGAGACAGCCTATGGCTACACCTTC. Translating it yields CASSQDHETAYGYTF.

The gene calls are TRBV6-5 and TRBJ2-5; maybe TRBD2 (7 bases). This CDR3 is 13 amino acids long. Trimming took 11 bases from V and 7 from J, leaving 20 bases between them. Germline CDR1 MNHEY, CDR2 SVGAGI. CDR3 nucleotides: TGTGCCCTGAAGGGGGAGGGGGGCAGGACCCAGTACTTC. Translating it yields CALKGEGGRTQYF.

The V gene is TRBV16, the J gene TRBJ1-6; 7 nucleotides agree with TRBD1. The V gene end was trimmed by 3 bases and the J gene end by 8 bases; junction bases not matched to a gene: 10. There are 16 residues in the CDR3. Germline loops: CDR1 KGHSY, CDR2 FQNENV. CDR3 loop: CASSQPQGGAYSPLHF. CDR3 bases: TGTGCCAGCAGCCAGCCCCAAGGGGGCGCTTATTCACCCCTCCACTTT.

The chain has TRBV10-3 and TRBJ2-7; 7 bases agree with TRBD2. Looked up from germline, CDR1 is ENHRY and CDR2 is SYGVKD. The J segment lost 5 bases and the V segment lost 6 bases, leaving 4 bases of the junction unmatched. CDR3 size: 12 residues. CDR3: CAIRGGDHEQYF. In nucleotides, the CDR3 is TGTGCCATCAGGGGGGGGGACCACGAGCAGTACTTC.